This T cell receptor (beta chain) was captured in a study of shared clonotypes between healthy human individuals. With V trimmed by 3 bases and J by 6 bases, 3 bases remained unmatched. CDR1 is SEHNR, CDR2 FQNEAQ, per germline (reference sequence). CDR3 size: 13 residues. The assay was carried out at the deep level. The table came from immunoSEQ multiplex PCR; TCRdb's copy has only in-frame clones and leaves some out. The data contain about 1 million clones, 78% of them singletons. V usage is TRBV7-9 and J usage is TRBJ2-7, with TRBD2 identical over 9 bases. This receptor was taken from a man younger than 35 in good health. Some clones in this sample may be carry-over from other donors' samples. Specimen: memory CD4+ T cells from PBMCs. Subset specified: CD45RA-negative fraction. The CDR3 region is CASSFSGSFEQYF. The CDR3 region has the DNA TGTGCCAGCAGCTTTAGCGGGAGCTTCGAGCAGTACTTC.